The sequence of this T cell receptor (beta chain) was determined in a study of a mutant IDH1 vaccine in newly diagnosed glioma. Study-wide context: Patients got radiotherapy, temozolomide, or both beforehand, and most got both.

Time point given: week 35, safety follow-up. The investigators gave 300 ug of mutant IDH1 20-mer peptide in each vaccine dose, together with topical imiquimod. Astrocytomas that were new, WHO grade 3 or 4, IDH1-mutant and ATRX-lost were present in the donors. About this clone: Its antigen is not known.

This CDR3 contains 14 residues. Trimming took 3 bases from V and 4 from J; bases not matched to a gene: 3. Germline V gene sequence: CDR1 WSHSY, CDR2 SAAADI. The study, taken as a whole, reports: Vaccination induced immune responses in 85% to 95% of patients.

Some clones are missing from TCRdb's copy, which holds only in-frame ones; the method was immunoSEQ multiplex PCR. The table records approximately 47,000 clones, approximately 90% of them present only once. This receptor was taken from a woman aged 35 to 49 with glioma. Sequenced material: PBMCs, taken from a glioma patient whose treatment included an IDH1 peptide vaccine. The genes are TRBV10-2 and TRBJ2-3; the match to TRBD2 covers 8 bases. The CDR3 bases are TGCGCCAGCAGTGATGCGGGAGGCCCAGATACGCAGTATTTT. Protein sequence: CASSDAGGPDTQYF.